The table lists the clone carrying this TCR beta chain with a few counts. Its antigen is as yet unknown. These data are taken from a study of blood T cells in healthy people across ages. Findings and caveats of the study: Significant beta diversity loss was already apparent by age about 39, declining roughly linearly.

Together with a sample-barcoded 5' primer, a J-beta primer mix was included in a second PCR lasting 7 to 11 cycles. A template-switch adaptor that had 12 random nucleotides put a tag on each cDNA molecule. MiXCR, run by TCRdb on the 5' RACE reads, gives a single entry per CDR3 protein. Among fewer than 1 million distinct CDR3 sequences listed, roughly 44% were seen once. About 10 milliliters of peripheral blood were drawn from each donor into EDTA-treated tubes. CDR3 length: 16 amino acids. The ends lost 1 base at V and 7 bases at J; junction bases unmatched: 6. Germline-derived CDR1 and CDR2 are MGHRA and YSYEKL.

This receptor was identified in a man aged 55 to 69 in good health. The material sequenced was blood. The chain employs TRBV4-1 and TRBJ1-6; 8 bases match TRBD1. CDR3 nucleotide sequence: TGCGCCAGCAGCCAAGTACAGGGGGTTAGGAATTCACCCCTCCACTTT. Amino acids: CASSQVQGVRNSPLHF.